The 2 T cell receptor beta chains below come from one sample, sequenced in a study of blood T cell repertoires in COVID-19. Libraries were prepared by immunoSEQ multiplex PCR; TCRdb keeps only in-frame clonotypes and omits some of them. The sample includes around 60,000 clones, about 88% seen only once; the top ten take 1.3%. The sample consisted of peripheral blood. The receptor set was obtained from a man between 60 and 70 years old with acute or convalescent COVID-19.

Notes on this clone: The same CDR3 also results from other DNA sequences found in this sample. V usage is TRBV18 and J usage is TRBJ2-2; 10 bases line up with TRBD2. This CDR3 is built from 15 residues. The germline gives CDR1 KGHSH, CDR2 LQKENI. The J segment lost 4 bases and the V segment lost 3 bases, leaving 2 bases of the junction unmatched. The CDR3 DNA reads TGTGCCAGCTCACCCCAGCGGGGGGGCACCGGGGAGCTGTTTTTT. It specifies CASSPQRGGTGELFF.

This clone came up once. V is TRBV7-2 and J is TRBJ2-7; D may be TRBD1 (6 bases). This CDR3 has 12 amino acids. The germline V gene encodes CDR1 SGHTA and CDR2 FQGNSA. V dropped 3 bases and J dropped 7 bases, with 10 bases sitting between them. The CDR3 spells CASSLAGVEQYF. CDR3 DNA sequence: TGTGCCAGCAGCTTGGCAGGGGTTGAGCAGTACTTC. Full variable domain (rest looked up from reference TRBV7-2 and TRBJ2-7): GAGVSQSPSNKVTEKGKDVELRCDPISGHTALYWYRQSLGQGLEFLIYFQGNSAPDKSGLPSDRFSAERTGGSVSTLTIQRTQQEDSAVYLCASSLAGVEQYFGPGTRLTVT.